This T cell receptor (beta chain) emerged from a study of cytomegalovirus exposure and HLA in healthy donors. In germline, CDR1 is SSHAT, CDR2 FNYEAQ (reference sequence). The CDR3 sequence is 14 residues long. Details on this clone: The antigen is unknown. At one end the junction does not follow the germline gene, possibly because of a read error.

Findings and caveats of the study: Across HLA loci, a later analysis found differing TCR association rates, with DRB1 most and HLA-C fewest. Serostatus for CMV was the only available immune exposure information.

Primers: 60 Vbeta forward and 13 Jbeta reverse. Profiling relied on immunoSEQ multiplex PCR, and the TCRdb table lists in-frame clones only, not all of them. The data hold 100,000 to 150,000 clones, with around 75% observed a single time. The origin of this receptor is a woman in her fifties or sixties in good health and CMV-seropositive. What was sequenced was PBMCs. The chain combines TRBV7-7 with TRBJ2-7; D is uncertain. Written as DNA, the CDR3 is TGTGCTAGCAGCTTTTCCCTAGGAGACTACGAGCAGTACTTC. Its protein product is CASSFSLGDYEQYF.